This T cell receptor beta chain was retrieved from a study of T-cell memory formation after mild COVID-19. Study background: For the most part, TCR clusters were specific to one donor.

TCRdb reanalysed the 5' RACE reads using MiXCR and keeps one entry per CDR3 protein. The sample has more than 110,000 distinct CDR3 sequences, roughly 13% seen once. Study conclusions and caveats: That cross-reactive memory joined was suggested by some responding clones appearing in pre-infection memory. Chiefly within CM and EM were the contracting CD4+ clones; CD8+ ones were within EMRA. CD4/CD8 balance held among clones contracting day 15 to 85, and later expanders leaned CD4+.

Germline V gives CDR1 SEHNR, CDR2 FQNEAQ (reference sequence). V shed 1 base and J shed 7 bases, with 11 bases lying between them. The CDR3 is 15 residues long. Remarks on this clonotype: Its antigen is still unknown.

The sequencing input was PBMCs or a T cell subset sorted from them (not recorded which). The clonotype originates from an adult woman who had mild COVID-19 (a few samples of this study predate the infection). Cell type and time point are not known. The chain recombines TRBV7-9 with TRBJ1-6; no firm D call. The CDR3 is CASSLEGGYNSPLHF. The CDR3 DNA sequence: TGTGCCAGCAGCTTAGAGGGTGGGTACAATTCACCCCTCCACTTT.